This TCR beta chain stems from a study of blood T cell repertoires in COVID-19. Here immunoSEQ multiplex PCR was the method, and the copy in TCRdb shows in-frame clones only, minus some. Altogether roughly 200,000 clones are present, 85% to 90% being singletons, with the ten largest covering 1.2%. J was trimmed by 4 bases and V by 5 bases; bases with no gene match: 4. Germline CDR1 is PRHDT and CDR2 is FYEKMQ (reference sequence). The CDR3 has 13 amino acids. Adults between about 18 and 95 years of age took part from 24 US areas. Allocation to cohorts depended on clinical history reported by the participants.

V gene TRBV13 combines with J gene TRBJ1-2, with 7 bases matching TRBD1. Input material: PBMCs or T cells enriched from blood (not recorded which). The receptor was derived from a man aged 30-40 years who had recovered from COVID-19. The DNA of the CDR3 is TGTGCCAGCAGCCAAGGGGGCACCTATGGCTACACCTTC. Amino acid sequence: CASSQGGTYGYTF.